What follows is one TCR beta chain and its context. The target of this receptor is not known. Qualities for individual bases were not recorded, and no much larger clone is one base off. Compared with germline, V lacks 6 bases and J lacks 15 bases; bases without a gene match: 11. From the cysteine up to the phenylalanine, the CDR3 has a length of 13 residues. The read is trimmed to its CDR3 DNA, 39 bases read in frame from base 1. The germline V gene yields KGHSH for CDR1 and LQKENI for CDR2. The study profiled bulk TCR beta-chain repertoires in matched peripheral blood, tumor and adjacent normal breast tissue taken from some 17 patients with early-stage breast cancer. Before surgery, 5-10 mL of whole blood was collected into EDTA tubes and then processed within 2 hours. Peripheral blood mononuclear cells were isolated by Ficoll-Paque centrifugation in SepMate-50 tubes. For storage in liquid nitrogen, PBMCs were cryopreserved as aliquots of about 1.9 to 4 million cells in around 90% FBS with around 10% DMSO. The Qiagen AllPrep DNA/RNA Mini kit was used for genomic DNA extraction.

The data were taken from a study of early stage breast cancer tumors (dated by TCRdb to about 2017). Background on the whole study: Of the roughly 15 invasive breast tumors, about a dozen were found to be estrogen receptor-positive, progesterone receptor-positive and HER2-negative. Of the approximately twelve ER+/PR+/HER2- tumors, eight were classified as invasive ductal carcinomas and four as invasive lobular carcinomas. On average, each sample had approximately 9.2-fold read coverage. Across all samples, approximately 2,500,000 templates representing roughly 1 million unique clonotypes were detected.

What the work shows at the level of the full study, not this receptor alone: Enriched TCRB sequences shared across patients were found to be mostly commonly generated sequences that were unlikely to play an important role in the tumor microenvironment. Repertoires from blood and normal breast were more alike than repertoires from blood and tumor, and in about 90% of the 16 patients, comparing each tissue with blood separated tumor from normal. Tumors showed roughly 2.3-fold higher T cell density and higher clonality than adjacent normal breast tissue. The small cohort size prevented analysis by tumor subtype. Sequencing bulk genomic DNA from unsorted cells could not capture chain pairing or functional markers like CD4, CD8 and FOXP3.

Every sample was amplified as two independent genomic DNA replicates, using 0.5 ug for blood and roughly 1.4 ug for tumor or normal breast. TCRB sequencing of genomic DNA was carried out with the ImmunoSeq Intro kit according to the manufacturer's instructions. Multiplex PCR was run for roughly 31 cycles using proprietary primers and spike-in control sequences for absolute quantification. Single-end 150-bp reads were used to sequence an 87-bp fragment covering the CDR3 and the flanking V and J genes. Seven samples, each with two replicates, were multiplexed per lane of an Illumina MiSeq using version 3.0 chemistry. The study's own analysis went as follows. Raw data were processed with the vendor's proprietary pipeline, and both replicates were merged into a single result per sample. A clonotype was defined as productive rearrangements that share the same V-gene family, CDR3 amino acid sequence and J-gene segment. To compute clonality, the normalized Shannon entropy (Pielou evenness) of TCRB abundances was subtracted from 1. To estimate T cell density, the total number of templates was divided by the input cell count, which was inferred from how much DNA went in. Recon with default parameters was used to estimate total repertoire diversity and clonality. A clonotype was considered tumor-enriched if its abundance in tumor exceeded 0.1% and was at least 32-fold higher than its abundance in normal breast. TCRdb holds this immuneACCESS table with in-frame rearrangements only. Some clones are missing; in checked studies, unresolved V genes explain under half, and the rest has no known cause. V and J calls and clone size come straight from that table; D and trimming were deduced from the DNA. Counted in this sample were over 40,000 clones; about three quarters of them appeared once. Together, the top ten hold around 3.4% of the sample.

Recombination linked TRBV18 to TRBJ2-3, with 11 bases in between that match TRBD2. Sequences were obtained from blood. This clonotype originated in a person aged 35-50 years with breast cancer. This receptor carries the CDR3 CASSLSLAGENYF. The DNA sequence reads TGTGCCAGCTCTCTCTCACTAGCGGGAGAGAACTATTTT.